This section outlines one T cell receptor (beta chain) sequence together with its context. What it binds is unknown. CDR3 size: 16 residues. V was trimmed by 4 bases and J by 2 bases, leaving 18 bases between them. The germline V gene encodes CDR1 KGHSH and CDR2 LQKENI. Assay runs were performed at deep level. Assay: immunoSEQ multiplex PCR; the TCRdb copy retains only in-frame clones and omits some. The sample holds 2 million to 3 million clones, 93% seen once. This specimen comes from a study of shared clonotypes between healthy human individuals. The study, taken as a whole, reports: Memory subsets had estimated richness that was generally smaller than that of naive subsets.

The rearrangement joins TRBV18 to TRBJ2-7; tentatively, D is TRBD1 (6 bases). The clonotype was recovered from a man aged 18 to 29 in good health. Some clones in this sample may be carry-over from other donors' samples. Sequencing used naive CD4+ T cells from PBMCs. The sample's subset: CD45RA+ positively selected. CDR3 nucleotides: TGTGCCAGCTCACTGAGTGTGGGGACAATTCCCTACGAGCAGTACTTC. This encodes CASSLSVGTIPYEQYF.